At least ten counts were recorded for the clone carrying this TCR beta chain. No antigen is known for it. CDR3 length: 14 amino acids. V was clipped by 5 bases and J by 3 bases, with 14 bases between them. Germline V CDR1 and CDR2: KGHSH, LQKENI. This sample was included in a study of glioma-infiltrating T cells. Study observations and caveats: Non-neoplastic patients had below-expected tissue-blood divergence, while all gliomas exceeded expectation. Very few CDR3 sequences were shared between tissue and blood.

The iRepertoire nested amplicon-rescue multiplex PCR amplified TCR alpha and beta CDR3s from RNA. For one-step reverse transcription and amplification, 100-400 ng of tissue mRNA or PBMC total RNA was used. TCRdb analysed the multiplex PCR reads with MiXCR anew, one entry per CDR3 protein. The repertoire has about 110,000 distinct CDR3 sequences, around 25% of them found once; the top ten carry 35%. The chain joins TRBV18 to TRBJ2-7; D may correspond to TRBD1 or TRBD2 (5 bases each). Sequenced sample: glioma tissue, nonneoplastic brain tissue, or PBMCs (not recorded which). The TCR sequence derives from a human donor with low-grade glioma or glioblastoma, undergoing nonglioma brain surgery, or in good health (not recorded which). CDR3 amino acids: CASSKRDGNYEQYF. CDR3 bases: TGTGCCAGCTCAAAGAGGGACGGCAACTACGAGCAGTACTTC.